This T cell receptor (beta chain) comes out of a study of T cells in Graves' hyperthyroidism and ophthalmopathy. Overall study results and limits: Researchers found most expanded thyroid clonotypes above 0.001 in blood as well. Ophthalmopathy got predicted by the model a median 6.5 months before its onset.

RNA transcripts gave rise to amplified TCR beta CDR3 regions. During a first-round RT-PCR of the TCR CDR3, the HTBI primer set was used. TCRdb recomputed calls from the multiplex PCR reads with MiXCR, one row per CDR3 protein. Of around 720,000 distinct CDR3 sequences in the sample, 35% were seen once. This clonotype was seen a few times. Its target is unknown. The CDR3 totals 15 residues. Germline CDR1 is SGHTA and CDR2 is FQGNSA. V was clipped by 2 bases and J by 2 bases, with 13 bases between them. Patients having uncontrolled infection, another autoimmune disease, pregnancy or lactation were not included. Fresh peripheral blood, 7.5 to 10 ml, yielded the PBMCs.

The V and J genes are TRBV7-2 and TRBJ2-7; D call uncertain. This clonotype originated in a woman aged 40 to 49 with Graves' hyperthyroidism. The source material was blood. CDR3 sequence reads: CASSLLPQVTYEQYF. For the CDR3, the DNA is TGTGCCAGCAGCTTACTCCCACAAGTTACCTACGAGCAGTACTTC.